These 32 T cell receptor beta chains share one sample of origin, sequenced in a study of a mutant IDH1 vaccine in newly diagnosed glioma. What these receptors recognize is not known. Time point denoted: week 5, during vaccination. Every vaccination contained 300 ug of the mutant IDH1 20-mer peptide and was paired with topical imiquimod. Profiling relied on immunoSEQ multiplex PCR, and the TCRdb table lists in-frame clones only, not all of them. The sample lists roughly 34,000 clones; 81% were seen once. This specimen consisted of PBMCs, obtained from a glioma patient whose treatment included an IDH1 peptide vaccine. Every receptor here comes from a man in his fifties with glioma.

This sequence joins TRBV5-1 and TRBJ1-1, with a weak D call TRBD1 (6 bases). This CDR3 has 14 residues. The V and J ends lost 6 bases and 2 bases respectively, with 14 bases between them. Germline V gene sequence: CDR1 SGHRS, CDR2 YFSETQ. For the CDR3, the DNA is TGCGCCAGCATTGGGCCGGGGACAAACACTGAAGCTTTCTTT. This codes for CASIGPGTNTEAFF.

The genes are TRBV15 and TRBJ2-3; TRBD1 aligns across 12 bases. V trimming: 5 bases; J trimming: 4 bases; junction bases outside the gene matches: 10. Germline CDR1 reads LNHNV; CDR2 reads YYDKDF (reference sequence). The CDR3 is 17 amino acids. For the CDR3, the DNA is TGTGCCACCAGCCCCGGGGGGACAGGGGGCTTGTCAGATACGCAGTATTTT. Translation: CATSPGGTGGLSDTQYF.

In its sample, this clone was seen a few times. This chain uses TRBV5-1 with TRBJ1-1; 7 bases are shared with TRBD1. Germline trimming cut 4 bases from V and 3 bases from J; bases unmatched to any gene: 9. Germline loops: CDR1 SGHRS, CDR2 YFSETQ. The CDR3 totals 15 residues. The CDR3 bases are TGCGCCAGCAGCGTCGGGACAGACTTTTACACTGAAGCTTTCTTT. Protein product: CASSVGTDFYTEAFF.

The CDR3 region is CASSFRDYGYTF. The CDR3 DNA follows: TGTGCCAGCAGCTTTCGGGACTATGGCTACACCTTC. V is TRBV11-2 and J is TRBJ1-2; no clear D gene. CDR3 length equals 12 residues. Between the trimmed V and J ends, which lost 3 bases and 3 bases, there was a span of 5 bases. The germline V gene has CDR1 SGHAT and CDR2 FQNNGV. Combining the CDR3 with reference TRBV11-2 and TRBJ1-2 gives the whole variable domain EAGVAQSPRYKIIEKRQSVAFWCNPISGHATLYWYQQILGQGPKLLIQFQNNGVVDDSQLPKDRFSAERLKGVDSTLKIQPAKLEDSAVYLCASSFRDYGYTFGSGTRLTVV.

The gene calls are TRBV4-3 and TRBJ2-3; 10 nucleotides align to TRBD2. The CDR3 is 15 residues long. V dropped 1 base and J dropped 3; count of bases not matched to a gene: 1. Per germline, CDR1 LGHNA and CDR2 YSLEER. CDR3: CASSQAAGGTDTQYF. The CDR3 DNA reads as TGCGCCAGCAGCCAAGCAGCGGGGGGGACAGATACGCAGTATTTT.

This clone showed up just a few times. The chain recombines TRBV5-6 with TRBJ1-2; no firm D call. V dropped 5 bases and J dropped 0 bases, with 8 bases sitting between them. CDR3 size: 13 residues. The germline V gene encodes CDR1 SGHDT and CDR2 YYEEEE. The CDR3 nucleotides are TGTGCCAGCAGATCGACTCCTAACTATGGCTACACCTTC. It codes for CASRSTPNYGYTF.

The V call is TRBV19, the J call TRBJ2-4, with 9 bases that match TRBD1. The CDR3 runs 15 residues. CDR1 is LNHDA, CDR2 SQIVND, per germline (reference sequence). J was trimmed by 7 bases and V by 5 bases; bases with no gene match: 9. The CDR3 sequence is CASSVGVGTGNIQYF. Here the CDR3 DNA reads TGTGCCAGTAGTGTAGGGGTCGGGACAGGGAACATTCAGTACTTC.

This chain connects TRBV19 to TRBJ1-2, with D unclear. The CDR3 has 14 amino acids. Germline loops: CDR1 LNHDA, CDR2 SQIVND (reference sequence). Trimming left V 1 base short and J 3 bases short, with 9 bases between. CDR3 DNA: TGTGCCAGTAGTATAGGGGCAGGAGACTATGGCTACACCTTC. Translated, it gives CASSIGAGDYGYTF.

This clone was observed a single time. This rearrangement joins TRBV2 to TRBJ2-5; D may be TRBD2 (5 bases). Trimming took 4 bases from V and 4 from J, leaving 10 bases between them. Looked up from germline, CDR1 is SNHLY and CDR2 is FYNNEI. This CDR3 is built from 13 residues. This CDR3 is CASSVRGRETQYF. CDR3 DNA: TGTGCCAGCAGTGTCCGGGGAAGAGAGACCCAGTACTTC.

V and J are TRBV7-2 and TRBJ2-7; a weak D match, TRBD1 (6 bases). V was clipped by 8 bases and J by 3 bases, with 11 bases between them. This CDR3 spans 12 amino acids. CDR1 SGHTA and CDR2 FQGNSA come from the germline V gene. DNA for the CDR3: TGTGCCAGCGGCCGGACAGACTACGAGCAGTACTTC. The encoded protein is CASGRTDYEQYF. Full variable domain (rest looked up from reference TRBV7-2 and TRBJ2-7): GAGVSQSPSNKVTEKGKDVELRCDPISGHTALYWYRQSLGQGLEFLIYFQGNSAPDKSGLPSDRFSAERTGGSVSTLTIQRTQQEDSAVYLCASGRTDYEQYFGPGTRLTVT.

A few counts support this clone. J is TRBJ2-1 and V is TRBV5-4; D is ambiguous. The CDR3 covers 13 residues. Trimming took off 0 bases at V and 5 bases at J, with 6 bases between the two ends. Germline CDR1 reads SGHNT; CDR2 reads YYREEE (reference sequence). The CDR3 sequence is CASSLGHDNEQFF. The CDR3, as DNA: TGTGCCAGCAGCTTGGGACATGACAATGAGCAGTTCTTC.

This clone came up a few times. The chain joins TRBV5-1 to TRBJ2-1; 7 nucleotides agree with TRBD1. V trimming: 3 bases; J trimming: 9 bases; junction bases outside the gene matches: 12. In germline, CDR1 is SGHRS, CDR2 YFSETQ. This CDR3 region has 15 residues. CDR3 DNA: TGCGCCAGCAGCTCGAGTTTTGACAGGGTCCGTGAGCAGTTCTTC. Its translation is CASSSSFDRVREQFF.

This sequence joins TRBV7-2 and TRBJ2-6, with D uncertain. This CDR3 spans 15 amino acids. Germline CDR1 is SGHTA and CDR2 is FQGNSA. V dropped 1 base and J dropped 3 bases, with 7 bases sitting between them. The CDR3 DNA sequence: TGTGCCAGCAGCTTAGGTGGGGTTGGGGCCAACGTCCTGACTTTC. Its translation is CASSLGGVGANVLTF.

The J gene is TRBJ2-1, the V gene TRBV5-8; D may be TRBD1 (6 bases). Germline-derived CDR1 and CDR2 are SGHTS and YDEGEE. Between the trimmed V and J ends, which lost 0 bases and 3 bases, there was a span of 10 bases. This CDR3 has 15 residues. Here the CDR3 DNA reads TGTGCCAGCAGCTTGGGTGGGGGCCTCTACAATGAGCAGTTCTTC. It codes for CASSLGGGLYNEQFF.

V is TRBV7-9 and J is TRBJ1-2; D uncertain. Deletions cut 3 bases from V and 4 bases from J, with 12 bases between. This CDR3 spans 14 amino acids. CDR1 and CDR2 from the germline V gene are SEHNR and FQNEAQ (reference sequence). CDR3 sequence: CASSFFQDIYGYTF. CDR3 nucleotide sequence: TGTGCCAGCAGCTTTTTTCAGGATATCTATGGCTACACCTTC.

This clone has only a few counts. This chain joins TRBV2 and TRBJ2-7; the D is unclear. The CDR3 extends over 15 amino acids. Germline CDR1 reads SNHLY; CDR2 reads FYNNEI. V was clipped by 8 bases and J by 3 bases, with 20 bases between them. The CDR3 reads CASVLLAGADYEQYF. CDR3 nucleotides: TGTGCCAGCGTTCTGTTGGCAGGAGCTGACTACGAGCAGTACTTC.

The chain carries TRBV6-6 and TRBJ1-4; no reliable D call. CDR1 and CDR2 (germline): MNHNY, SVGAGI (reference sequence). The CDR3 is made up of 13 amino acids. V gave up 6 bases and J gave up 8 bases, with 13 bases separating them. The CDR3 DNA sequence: TGTGCCAGCAGCCGTTCTCCGGGGGAAAAACTGTTTTTT. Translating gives CASSRSPGEKLFF.

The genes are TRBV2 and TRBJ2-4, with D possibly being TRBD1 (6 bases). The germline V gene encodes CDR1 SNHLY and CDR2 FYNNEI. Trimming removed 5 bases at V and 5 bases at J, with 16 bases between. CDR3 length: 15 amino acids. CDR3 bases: TGTGCCAGCAGTAAAGGGCGGGCAGGGGAAAACATTCAGTACTTC. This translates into CASSKGRAGENIQYF.

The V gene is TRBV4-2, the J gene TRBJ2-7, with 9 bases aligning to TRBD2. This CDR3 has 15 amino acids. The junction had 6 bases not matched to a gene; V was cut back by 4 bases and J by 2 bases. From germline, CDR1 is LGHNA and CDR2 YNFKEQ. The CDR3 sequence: CASSREREAPYEQYF. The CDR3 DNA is TGTGCCAGCAGCCGGGAGCGGGAGGCACCCTACGAGCAGTACTTC.

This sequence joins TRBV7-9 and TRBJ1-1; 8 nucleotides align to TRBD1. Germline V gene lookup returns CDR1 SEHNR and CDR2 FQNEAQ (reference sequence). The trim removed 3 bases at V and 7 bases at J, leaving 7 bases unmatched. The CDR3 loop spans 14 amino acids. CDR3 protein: CASSFKGTGGEAFF. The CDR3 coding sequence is TGTGCCAGCAGCTTTAAGGGCACAGGGGGTGAAGCTTTCTTT.

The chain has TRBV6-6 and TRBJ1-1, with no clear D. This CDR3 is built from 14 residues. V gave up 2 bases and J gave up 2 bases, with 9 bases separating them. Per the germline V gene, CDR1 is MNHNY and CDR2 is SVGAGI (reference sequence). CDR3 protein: CASSYLRPNTEAFF. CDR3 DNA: TGTGCCAGCAGTTACCTTCGGCCAAACACTGAAGCTTTCTTT.

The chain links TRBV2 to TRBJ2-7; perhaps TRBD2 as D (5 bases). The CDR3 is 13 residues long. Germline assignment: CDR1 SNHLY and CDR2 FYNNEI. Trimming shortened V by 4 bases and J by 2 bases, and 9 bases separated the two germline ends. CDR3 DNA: TGTGCCAGCAGTGGGACTCCGACCTACGAGCAGTACTTC. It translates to CASSGTPTYEQYF.

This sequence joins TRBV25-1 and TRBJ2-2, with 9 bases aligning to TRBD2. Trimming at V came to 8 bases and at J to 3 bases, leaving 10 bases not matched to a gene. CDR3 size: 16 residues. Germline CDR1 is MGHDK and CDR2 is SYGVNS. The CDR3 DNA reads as TGTGCCAGCGGATCCTTAGCGGGAGCGGACACCGGGGAGCTGTTTTTT. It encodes CASGSLAGADTGELFF.

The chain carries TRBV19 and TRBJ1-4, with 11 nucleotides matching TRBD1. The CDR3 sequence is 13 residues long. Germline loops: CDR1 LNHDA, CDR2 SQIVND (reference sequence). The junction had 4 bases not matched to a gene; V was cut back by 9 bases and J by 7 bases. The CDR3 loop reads CASRGQGVEKLFF. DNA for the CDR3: TGTGCCAGCAGGGGACAGGGGGTTGAAAAACTGTTTTTT.

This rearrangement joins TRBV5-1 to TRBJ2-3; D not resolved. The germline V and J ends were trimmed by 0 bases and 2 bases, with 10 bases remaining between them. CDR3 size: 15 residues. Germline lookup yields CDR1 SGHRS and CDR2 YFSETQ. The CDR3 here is CASSLGSRPTDTQYF. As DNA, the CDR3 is TGCGCCAGCAGCTTGGGATCTAGACCCACAGATACGCAGTATTTT.

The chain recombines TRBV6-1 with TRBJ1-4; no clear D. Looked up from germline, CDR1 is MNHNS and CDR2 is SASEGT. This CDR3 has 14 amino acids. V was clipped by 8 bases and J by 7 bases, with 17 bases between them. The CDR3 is CASSDFDSGEKLFF. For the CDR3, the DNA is TGTGCCAGCTCCGACTTCGACTCGGGTGAAAAACTGTTTTTT.

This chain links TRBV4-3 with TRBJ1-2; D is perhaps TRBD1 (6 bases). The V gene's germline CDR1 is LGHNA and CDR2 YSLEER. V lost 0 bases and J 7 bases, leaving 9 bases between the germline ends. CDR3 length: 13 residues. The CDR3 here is CASSQEGGGGYTF. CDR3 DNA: TGCGCCAGCAGCCAAGAGGGAGGGGGTGGCTACACCTTC.

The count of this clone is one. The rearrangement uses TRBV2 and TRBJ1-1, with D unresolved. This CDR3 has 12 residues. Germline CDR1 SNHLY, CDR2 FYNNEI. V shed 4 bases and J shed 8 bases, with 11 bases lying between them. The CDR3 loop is CASSVSSREAFF. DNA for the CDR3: TGTGCCAGCAGTGTGTCCAGCCGAGAAGCTTTCTTT.

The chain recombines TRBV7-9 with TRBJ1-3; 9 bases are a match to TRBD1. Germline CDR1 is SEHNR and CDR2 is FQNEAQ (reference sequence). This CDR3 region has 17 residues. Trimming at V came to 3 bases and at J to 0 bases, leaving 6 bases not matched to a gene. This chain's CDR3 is CASSFWDRVISGNTIYF. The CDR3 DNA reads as TGTGCCAGCAGCTTTTGGGACAGGGTAATCTCTGGAAACACCATATATTTT.

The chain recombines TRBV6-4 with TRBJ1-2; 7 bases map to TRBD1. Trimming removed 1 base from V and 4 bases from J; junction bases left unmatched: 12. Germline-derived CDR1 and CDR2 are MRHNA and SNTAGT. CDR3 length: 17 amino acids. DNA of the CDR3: TGTGCCAGCAGTGACTTTAATGACAGGGATGGAATCTATGGCTACACCTTC. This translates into CASSDFNDRDGIYGYTF.

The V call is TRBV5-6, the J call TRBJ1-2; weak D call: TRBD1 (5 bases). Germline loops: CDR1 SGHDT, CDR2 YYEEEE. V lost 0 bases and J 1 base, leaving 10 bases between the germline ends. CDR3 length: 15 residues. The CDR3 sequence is CASSLAGGINYGYTF. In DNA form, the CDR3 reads TGTGCCAGCAGCTTGGCCGGGGGTATTAACTATGGCTACACCTTC.

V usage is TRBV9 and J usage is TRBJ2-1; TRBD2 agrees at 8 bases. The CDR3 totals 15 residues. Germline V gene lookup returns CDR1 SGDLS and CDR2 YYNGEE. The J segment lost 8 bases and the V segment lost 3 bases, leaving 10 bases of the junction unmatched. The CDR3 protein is CASSALNGRADEQFF. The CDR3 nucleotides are TGTGCCAGCAGCGCCCTTAACGGGAGGGCCGATGAGCAGTTCTTC.